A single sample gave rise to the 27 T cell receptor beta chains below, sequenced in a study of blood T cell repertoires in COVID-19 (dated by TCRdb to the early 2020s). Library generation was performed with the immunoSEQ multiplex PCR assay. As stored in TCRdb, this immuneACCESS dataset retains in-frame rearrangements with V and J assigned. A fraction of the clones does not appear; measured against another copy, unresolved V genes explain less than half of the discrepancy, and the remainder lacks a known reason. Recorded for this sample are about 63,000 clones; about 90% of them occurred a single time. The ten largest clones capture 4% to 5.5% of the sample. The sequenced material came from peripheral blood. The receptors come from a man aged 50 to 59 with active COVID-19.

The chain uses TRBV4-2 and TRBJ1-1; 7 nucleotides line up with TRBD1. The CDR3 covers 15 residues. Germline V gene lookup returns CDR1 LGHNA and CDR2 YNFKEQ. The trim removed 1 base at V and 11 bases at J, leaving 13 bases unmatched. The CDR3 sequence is CASSQGFDTGAHAFF. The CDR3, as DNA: TGTGCCAGCAGCCAAGGATTTGACACAGGGGCCCACGCTTTCTTT.

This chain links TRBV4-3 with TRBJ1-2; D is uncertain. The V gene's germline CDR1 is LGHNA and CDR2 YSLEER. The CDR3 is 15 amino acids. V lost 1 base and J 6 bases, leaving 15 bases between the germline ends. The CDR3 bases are TGCGCCAGCAGCCAAGGGTTCATGACACACGATGGCTACACCTTC. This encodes CASSQGFMTHDGYTF.

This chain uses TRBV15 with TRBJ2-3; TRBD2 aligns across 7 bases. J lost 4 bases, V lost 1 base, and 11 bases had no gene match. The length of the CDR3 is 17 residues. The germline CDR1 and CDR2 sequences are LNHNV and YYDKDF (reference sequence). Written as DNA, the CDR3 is TGTGCCACCAGCAGAGGGGTTGACGGGAGCGGGGCAGATACGCAGTATTTT. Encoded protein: CATSRGVDGSGADTQYF.

CDR3 sequence reads: CASSSPGGYSYEQYF. The CDR3 DNA follows: TGTGCCAGCAGTAGCCCGGGGGGATACTCCTACGAGCAGTACTTC. The chain is built from TRBV6-5 and TRBJ2-7; TRBD2 aligns across 7 bases. Germline lookup yields CDR1 MNHEY and CDR2 SVGAGI. The junction had 7 bases not matched to a gene; V was cut back by 5 bases and J by 0 bases. The CDR3 runs to 15 residues.

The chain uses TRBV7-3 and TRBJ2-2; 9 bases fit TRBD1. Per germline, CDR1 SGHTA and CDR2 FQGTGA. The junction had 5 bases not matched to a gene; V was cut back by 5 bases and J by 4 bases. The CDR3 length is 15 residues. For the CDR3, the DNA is TGTGCCAGCAGCAAAACAGGGGGCCGCACCGGGGAGCTGTTTTTT. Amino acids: CASSKTGGRTGELFF.

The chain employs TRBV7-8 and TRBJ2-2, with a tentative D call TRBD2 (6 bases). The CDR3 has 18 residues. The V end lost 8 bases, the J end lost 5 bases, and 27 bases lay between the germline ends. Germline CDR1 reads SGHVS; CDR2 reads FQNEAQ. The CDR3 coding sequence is TGTGCCAGCCTCTGGGCGGGGAATACGGGCCTGACAACCGGGGAGCTGTTTTTT. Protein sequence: CASLWAGNTGLTTGELFF. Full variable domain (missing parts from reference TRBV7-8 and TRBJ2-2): GAGVSQSPRYKVAKRGQDVALRCDPISGHVSLFWYQQALGQGPEFLTYFQNEAQLDKSGLPSDRFFAERPEGSVSTLKIQRTQQEDSAVYLCASLWAGNTGLTTGELFFGEGSRLTVL.

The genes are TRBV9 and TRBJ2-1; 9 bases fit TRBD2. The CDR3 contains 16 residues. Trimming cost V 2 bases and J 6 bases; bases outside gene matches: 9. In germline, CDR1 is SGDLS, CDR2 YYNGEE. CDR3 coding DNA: TGTGCCAGCAGCGTTTTGACTAGCGGCACGTCCAATGAGCAGTTCTTC. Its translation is CASSVLTSGTSNEQFF.

For the CDR3, the DNA is TGTGCCAGCAGCGTCGGTAACACCGGGGAGCTGTTTTTT. It is translated as CASSVGNTGELFF. The chain recombines TRBV9 with TRBJ2-2; D is unresolved. This CDR3 contains 13 residues. Trimming removed 2 bases at V and 2 bases at J, with 4 bases between. The germline gives CDR1 SGDLS, CDR2 YYNGEE.

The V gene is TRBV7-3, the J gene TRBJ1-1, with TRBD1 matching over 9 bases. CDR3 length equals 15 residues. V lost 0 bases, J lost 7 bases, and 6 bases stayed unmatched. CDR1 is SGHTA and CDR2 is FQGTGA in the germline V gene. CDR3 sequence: CASSLTPGQGLEAFF. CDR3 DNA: TGTGCCAGCAGCTTAACGCCGGGACAGGGCCTTGAAGCTTTCTTT.

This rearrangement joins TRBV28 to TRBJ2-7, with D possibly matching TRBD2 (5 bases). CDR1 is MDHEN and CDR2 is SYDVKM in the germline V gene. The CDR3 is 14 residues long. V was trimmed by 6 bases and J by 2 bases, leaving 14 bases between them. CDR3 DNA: TGTGCCAGCAGATCCACGGGGAAGCCCTACGAGCAGTACTTC. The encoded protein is CASRSTGKPYEQYF.

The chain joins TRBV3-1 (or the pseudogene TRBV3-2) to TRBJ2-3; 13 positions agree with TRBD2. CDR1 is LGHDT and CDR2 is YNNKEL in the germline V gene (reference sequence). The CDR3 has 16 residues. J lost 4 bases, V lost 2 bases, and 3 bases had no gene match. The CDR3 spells CASSQWTSGSSDTQYF. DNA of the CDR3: TGTGCCAGCAGCCAATGGACTAGCGGGAGTTCAGATACGCAGTATTTT.

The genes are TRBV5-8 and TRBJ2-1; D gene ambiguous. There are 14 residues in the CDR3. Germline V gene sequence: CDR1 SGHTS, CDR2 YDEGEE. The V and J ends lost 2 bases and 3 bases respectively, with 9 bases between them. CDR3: CASSFLVDYNEQFF. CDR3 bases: TGTGCCAGCAGCTTTTTAGTCGACTACAATGAGCAGTTCTTC.

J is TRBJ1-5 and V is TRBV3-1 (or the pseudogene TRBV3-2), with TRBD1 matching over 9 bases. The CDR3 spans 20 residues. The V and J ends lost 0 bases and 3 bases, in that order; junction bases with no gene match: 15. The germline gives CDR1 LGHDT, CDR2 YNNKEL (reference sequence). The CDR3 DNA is TGTGCCAGCAGCCAAGAAATTACAGGGGGCGGATCGGATAACAATCAGCCCCAGCATTTT. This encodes CASSQEITGGGSDNNQPQHF.

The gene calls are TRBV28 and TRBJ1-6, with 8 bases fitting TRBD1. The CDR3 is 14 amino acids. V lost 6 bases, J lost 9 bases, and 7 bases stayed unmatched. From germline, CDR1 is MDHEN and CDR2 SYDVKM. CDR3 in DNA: TGTGCCAGCAGCCCGACAGGGGAGGGTTCACCCCTCCACTTT. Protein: CASSPTGEGSPLHF.

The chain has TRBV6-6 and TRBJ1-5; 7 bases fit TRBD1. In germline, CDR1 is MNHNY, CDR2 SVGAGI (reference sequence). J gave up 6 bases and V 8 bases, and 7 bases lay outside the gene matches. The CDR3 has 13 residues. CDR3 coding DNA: TGTGCCAGCGCTGGGACAGTGAGTCAGCCCCAGCATTTT. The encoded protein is CASAGTVSQPQHF.

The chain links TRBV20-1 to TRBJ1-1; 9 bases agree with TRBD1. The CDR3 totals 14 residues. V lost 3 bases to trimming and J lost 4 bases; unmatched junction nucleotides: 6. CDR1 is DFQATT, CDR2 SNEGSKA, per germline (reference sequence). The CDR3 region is CSASSPTGGTEAFF. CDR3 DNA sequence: TGCAGTGCTAGTTCGCCGACAGGGGGCACTGAAGCTTTCTTT.

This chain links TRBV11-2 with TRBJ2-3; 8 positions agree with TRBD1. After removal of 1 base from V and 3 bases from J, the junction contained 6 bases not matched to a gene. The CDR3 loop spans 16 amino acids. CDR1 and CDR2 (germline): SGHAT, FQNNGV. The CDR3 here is CASSLVTWTGTDTQYF. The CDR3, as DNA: TGTGCCAGCAGCTTAGTGACTTGGACAGGGACAGATACGCAGTATTTT.

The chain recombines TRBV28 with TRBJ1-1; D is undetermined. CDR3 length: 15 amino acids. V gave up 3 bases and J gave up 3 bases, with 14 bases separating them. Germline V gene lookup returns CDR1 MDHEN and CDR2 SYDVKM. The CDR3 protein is CASSFDLEGDTEAFF. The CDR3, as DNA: TGTGCCAGCAGTTTTGATTTAGAGGGTGACACTGAAGCTTTCTTT.

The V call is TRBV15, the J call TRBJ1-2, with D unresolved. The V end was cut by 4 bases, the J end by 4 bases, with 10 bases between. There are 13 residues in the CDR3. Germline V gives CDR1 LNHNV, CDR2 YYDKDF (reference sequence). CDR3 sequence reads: CATSIGAAYGYTF. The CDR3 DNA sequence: TGTGCCACCAGCATCGGAGCAGCCTATGGCTACACCTTC.

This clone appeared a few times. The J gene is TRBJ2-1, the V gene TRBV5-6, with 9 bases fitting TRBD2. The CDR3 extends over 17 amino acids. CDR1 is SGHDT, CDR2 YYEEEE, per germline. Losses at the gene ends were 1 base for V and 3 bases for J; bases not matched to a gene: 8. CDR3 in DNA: TGTGCCAGCAGCTTGAGGGGCGGGAGGGCGATCTACAATGAGCAGTTCTTC. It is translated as CASSLRGGRAIYNEQFF. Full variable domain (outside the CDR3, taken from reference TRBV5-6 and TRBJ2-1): DAGVTQSPTHLIKTRGQQVTLRCSPKSGHDTVSWYQQALGQGPQFIFQYYEEEERQRGNFPDRFSGHQFPNYSSELNVNALLLGDSALYLCASSLRGGRAIYNEQFFGPGTRLTVL.

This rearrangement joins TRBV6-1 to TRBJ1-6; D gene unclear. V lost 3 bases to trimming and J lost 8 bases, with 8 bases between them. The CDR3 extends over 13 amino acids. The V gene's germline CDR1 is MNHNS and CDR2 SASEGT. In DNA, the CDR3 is TGTGCCAGCAGTGAGGTGCAGGATTCACCCCTCCACTTT. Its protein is CASSEVQDSPLHF.

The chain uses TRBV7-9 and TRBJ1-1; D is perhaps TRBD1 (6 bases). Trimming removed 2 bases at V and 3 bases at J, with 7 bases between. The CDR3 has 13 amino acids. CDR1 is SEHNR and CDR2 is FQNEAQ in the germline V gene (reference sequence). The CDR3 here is CASSLNRDTEAFF. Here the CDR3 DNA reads TGTGCCAGCAGCTTAAACAGGGACACTGAAGCTTTCTTT.

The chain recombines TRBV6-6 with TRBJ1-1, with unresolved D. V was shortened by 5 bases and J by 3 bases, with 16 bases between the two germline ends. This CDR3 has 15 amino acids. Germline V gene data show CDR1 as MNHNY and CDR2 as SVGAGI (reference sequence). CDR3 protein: CASSSEGVAYTEAFF. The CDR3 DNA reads TGTGCCAGCAGTAGCGAGGGCGTAGCATACACTGAAGCTTTCTTT.

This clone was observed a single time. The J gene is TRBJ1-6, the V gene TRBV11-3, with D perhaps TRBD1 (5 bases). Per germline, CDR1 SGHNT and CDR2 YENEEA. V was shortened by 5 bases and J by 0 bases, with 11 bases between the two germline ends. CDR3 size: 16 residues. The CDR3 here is CASSPTQGSYNSPLHF. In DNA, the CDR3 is TGTGCCAGCAGCCCAACCCAGGGCTCCTATAATTCACCCCTCCACTTT.

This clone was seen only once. CDR3 nucleotides: TGTGCCAGCAGTCCGGGGGGATTCGTGAACACTGAAGCTTTCTTT. It codes for CASSPGGFVNTEAFF. This sequence joins TRBV27 and TRBJ1-1, with a possible D match to TRBD1 (5 bases). CDR1 and CDR2 (germline): MNHEY, SMNVEV (reference sequence). The V end was cut by 5 bases, the J end by 0 bases, with 13 bases between. The CDR3 has 15 amino acids.

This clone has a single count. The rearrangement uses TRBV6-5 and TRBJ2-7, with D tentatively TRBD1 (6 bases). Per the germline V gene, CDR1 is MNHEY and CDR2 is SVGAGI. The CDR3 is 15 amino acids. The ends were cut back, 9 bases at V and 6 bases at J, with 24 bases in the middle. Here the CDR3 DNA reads TGTGCCAGTAAAAAGGCCACAACTCAGGGGAGCGAGCAGTACTTC. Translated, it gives CASKKATTQGSEQYF.

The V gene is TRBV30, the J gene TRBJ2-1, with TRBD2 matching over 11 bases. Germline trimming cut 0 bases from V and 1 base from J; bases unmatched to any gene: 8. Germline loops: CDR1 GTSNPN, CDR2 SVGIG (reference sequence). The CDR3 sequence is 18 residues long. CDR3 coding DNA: TGTGCCTGGAGTGTAAGGCCCGGACTAGCGGGTTCCTACAATGAGCAGTTCTTC. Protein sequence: CAWSVRPGLAGSYNEQFF.